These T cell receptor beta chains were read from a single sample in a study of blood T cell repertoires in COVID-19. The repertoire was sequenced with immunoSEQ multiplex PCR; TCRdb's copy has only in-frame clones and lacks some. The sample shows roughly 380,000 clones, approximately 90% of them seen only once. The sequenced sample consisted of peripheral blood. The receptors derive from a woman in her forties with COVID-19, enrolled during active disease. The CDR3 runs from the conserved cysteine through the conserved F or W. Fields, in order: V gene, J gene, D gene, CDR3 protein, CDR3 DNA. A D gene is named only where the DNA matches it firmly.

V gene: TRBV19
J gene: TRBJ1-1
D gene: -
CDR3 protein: CASRPEKLRQNTEAFF
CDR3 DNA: TGTGCCAGTAGACCAGAGAAGCTCCGACAGAACACTGAAGCTTTCTTT

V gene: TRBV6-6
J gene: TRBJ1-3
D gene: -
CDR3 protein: CASSLGGGLSGNTIYF
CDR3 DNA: TGTGCCAGCAGCCTCGGCGGGGGCCTCTCTGGAAACACCATATATTTT

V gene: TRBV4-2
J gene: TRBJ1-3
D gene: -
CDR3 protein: CASSQDTGSSGNTIYF
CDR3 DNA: TGTGCCAGCAGCCAAGATACGGGGAGCTCTGGAAACACCATATATTTT

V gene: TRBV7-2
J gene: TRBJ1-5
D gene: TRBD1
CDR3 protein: CASSLRQGGQPQHF
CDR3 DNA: TGTGCCAGCAGCTTAAGACAGGGGGGGCAGCCCCAGCATTTT

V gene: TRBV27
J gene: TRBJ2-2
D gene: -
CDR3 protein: CASSKTTRAGELFF
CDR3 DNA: TGTGCCAGCAGTAAAACTACACGAGCCGGGGAGCTGTTTTTT

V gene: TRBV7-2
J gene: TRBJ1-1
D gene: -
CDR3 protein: CASSLNRNTEAFF
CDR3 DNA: TGTGCCAGCAGCTTGAACAGGAACACTGAAGCTTTCTTT

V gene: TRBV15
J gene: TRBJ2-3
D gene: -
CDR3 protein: CATSSSGSTDTQYF
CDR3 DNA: TGTGCCACCAGCAGCTCAGGGAGCACAGATACGCAGTATTTT

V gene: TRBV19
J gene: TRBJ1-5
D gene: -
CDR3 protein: CASSIQGLWQPQHF
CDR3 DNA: TGTGCCAGTAGTATTCAGGGTTTATGGCAGCCCCAGCATTTT

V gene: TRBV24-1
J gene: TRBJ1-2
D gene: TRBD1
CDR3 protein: CATSDSRQGVNGYTF
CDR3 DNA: TGTGCCACCAGTGATTCGCGACAGGGGGTGAATGGCTACACCTTC

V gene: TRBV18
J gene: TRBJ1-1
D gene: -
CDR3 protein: CASSPPGQRNTEAFF
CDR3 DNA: TGTGCCAGCTCACCGCCCGGACAGAGGAACACTGAAGCTTTCTTT

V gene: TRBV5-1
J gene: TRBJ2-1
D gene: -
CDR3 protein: CASSYTTRNEQFF
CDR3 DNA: TGCGCCAGCAGCTACACCACCAGAAATGAGCAGTTCTTC

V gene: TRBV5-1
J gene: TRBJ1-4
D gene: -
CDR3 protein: CASSLMGGGEKLFF
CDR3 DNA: TGCGCCAGCAGCTTGATGGGTGGAGGAGAAAAACTGTTTTTT

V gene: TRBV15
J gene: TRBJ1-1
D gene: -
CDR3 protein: CATSRAYRNTEAFF
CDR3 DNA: TGTGCCACCAGCAGAGCTTACAGGAACACTGAAGCTTTCTTT